The clone carrying this T cell receptor (beta chain) has at least ten counts. The target antigen is unknown. Isolating PBMCs gave at least 6 million of these cells per sample. A second PCR, run for about 6 to 11 cycles, used a sample-barcoded 5' primer plus a J-beta primer mix. Each of the cDNA molecules was tagged by a template-switch adaptor with 12 random nucleotides. Via MiXCR, TCRdb re-called the 5' RACE reads, giving one row per CDR3 protein. This sample has about 700,000 distinct CDR3 sequences, with less than 40% found just once. These data come from a study of blood T cells in healthy people across ages. The study, taken as a whole, reports: Any conclusive comparison of naive versus antigen-experienced cells was prevented by using unsorted PBMCs. Measured against age, TCR beta diversity per million T cells decreased in a roughly linear manner.

The sequence was collected from a woman of 80 years or more in good health. Sequenced: blood.

The CDR3 sequence: CASRPSFATTGYEKLFF. Here the CDR3 DNA reads TGTGCCAGCAGGCCATCCTTCGCTACTACAGGCTATGAAAAACTGTTTTTT. This rearrangement joins TRBV6-1 to TRBJ1-4; possibly TRBD1 for D (5 bases). Germline-derived CDR1 and CDR2 are MNHNS and SASEGT. Trimming left V 6 bases short and J 6 bases short, with 23 bases between. The CDR3 loop spans 17 amino acids.